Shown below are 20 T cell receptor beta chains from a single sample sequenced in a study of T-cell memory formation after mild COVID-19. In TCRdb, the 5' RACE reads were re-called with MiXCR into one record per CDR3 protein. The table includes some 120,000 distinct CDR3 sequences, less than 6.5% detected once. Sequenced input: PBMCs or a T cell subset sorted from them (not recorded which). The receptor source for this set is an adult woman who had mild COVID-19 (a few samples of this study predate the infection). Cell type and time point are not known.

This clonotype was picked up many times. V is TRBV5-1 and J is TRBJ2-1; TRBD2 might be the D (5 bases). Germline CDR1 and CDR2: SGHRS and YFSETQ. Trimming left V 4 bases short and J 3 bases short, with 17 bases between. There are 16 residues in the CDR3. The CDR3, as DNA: TGCGCCAGCAGCCGCATAGGCAGCGGCAACTACAATGAGCAGTTCTTC. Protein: CASSRIGSGNYNEQFF.

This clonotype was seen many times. CDR3 in amino acids: CAISDGTSVFF. The CDR3 region has the DNA TGTGCCATCAGTGATGGGACTAGCGTCTTCTTC. The chain is built from TRBV10-3 and TRBJ2-1; 10 nucleotides align to TRBD2. Germline V gives CDR1 ENHRY, CDR2 SYGVKD. The CDR3 consists of 11 residues. V shed 3 bases, J shed 16 bases, and the junction held 3 bases outside the gene matches.

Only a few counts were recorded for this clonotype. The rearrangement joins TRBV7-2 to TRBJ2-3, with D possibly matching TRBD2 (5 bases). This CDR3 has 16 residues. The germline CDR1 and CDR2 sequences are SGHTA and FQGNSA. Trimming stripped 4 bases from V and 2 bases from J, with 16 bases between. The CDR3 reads CASSSDGGWVTDTQYF. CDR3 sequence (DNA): TGTGCCAGCAGCTCAGACGGAGGTTGGGTCACAGATACGCAGTATTTT.

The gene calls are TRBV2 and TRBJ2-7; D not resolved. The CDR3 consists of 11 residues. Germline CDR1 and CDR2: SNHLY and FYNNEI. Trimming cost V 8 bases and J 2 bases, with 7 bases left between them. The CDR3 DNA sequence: TGTGCCAGCGGCACCACCTACGAGCAGTACTTC. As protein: CASGTTYEQYF.

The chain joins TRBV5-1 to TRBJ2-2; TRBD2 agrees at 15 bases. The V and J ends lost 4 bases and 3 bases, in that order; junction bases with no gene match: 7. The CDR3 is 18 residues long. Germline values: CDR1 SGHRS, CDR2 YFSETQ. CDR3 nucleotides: TGCGCCAGCAGCGCGGGACTAGCGGGGGGTTCTTACACCGGGGAGCTGTTTTTT. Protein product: CASSAGLAGGSYTGELFF.

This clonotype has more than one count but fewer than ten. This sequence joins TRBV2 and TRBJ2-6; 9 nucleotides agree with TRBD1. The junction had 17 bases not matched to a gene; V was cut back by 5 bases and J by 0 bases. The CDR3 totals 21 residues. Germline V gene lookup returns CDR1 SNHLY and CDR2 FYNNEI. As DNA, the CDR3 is TGTGCCAGCAGTATCTCCGGTGGATCGGGACAGGGAAACTCTGGGGCCAACGTCCTGACTTTC. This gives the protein CASSISGGSGQGNSGANVLTF.

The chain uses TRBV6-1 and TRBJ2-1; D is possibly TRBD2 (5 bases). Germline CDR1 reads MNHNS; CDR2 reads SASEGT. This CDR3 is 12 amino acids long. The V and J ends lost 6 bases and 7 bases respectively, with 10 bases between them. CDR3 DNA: TGTGCCAGCAGAGGGCTAGCTAATGAGCAGTTCTTC. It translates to CASRGLANEQFF.

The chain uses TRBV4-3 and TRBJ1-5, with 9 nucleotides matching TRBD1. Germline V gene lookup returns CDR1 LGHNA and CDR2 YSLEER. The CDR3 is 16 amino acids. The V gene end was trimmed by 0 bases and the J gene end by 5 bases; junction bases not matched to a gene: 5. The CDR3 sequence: CASSQDWGQGHQPQHF. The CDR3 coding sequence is TGCGCCAGCAGCCAAGATTGGGGACAGGGACATCAGCCCCAGCATTTT.

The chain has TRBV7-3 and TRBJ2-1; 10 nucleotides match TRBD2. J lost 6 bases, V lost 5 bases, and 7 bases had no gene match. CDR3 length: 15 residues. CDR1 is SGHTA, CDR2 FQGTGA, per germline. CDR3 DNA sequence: TGTGCCAGCAGCCCCGGACTAGCGGTTACCAATGAGCAGTTCTTC. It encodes CASSPGLAVTNEQFF.

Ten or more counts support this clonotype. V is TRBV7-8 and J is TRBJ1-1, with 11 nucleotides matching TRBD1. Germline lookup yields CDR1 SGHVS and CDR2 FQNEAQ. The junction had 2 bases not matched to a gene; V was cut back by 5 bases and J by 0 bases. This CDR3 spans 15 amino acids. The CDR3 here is CASSGQGAVNTEAFF. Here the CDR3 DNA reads TGTGCCAGCAGCGGACAGGGGGCGGTGAACACTGAAGCTTTCTTT.

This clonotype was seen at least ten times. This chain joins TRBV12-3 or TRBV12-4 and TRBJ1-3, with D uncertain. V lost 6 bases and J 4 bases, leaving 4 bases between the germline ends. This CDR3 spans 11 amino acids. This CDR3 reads CASRQGNTIYF. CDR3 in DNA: TGTGCCAGCAGGCAAGGAAACACCATATATTTT.

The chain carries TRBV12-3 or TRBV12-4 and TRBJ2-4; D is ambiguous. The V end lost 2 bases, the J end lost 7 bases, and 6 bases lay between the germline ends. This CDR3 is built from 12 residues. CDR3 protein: CASSLNRNIQYF. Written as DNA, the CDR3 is TGTGCCAGCAGTTTAAATCGGAACATTCAGTACTTC.

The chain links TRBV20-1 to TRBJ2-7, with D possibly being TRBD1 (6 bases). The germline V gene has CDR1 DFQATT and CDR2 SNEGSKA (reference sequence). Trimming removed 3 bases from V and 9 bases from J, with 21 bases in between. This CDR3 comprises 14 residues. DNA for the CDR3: TGCAGTGCTAGTCTTGACAGGCAGCAGGCTGGGCAGTACTTC. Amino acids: CSASLDRQQAGQYF.

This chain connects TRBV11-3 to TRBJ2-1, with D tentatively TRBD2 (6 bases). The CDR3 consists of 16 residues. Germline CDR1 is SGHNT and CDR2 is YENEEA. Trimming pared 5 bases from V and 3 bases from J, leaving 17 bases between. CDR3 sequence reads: CASSRDAGTVYNEQFF. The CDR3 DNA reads TGTGCCAGCAGCCGAGATGCAGGGACTGTCTACAATGAGCAGTTCTTC.

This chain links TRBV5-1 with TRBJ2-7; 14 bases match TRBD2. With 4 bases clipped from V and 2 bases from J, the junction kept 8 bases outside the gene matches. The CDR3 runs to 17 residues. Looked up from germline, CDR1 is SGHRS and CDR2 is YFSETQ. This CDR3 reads CASSPLGLAGAPYEQYF. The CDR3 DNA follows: TGCGCCAGCAGCCCTCTGGGACTAGCGGGGGCCCCCTACGAGCAGTACTTC.

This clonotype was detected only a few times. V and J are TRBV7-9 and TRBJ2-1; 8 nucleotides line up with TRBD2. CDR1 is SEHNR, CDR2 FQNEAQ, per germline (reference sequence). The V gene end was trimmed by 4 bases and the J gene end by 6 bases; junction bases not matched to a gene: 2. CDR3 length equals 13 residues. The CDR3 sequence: CASSWGLVNEQFF. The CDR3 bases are TGTGCCAGCAGCTGGGGACTAGTCAATGAGCAGTTCTTC.

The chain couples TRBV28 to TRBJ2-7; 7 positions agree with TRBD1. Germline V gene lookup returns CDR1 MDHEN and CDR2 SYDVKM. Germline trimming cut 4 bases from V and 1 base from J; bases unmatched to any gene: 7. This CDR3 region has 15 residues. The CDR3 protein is CASSSLKGASYEQYF. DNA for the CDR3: TGTGCCAGCAGTTCTCTTAAGGGGGCGTCCTACGAGCAGTACTTC.

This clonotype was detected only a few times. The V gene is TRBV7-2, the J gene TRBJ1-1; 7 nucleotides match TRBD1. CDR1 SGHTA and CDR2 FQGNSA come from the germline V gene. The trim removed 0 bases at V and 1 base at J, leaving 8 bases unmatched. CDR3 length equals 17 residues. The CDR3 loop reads CASSLAGVTGANTEAFF. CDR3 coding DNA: TGTGCCAGCAGCTTAGCGGGTGTTACAGGGGCGAACACTGAAGCTTTCTTT. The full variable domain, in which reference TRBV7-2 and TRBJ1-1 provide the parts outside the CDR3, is GAGVSQSPSNKVTEKGKDVELRCDPISGHTALYWYRQSLGQGLEFLIYFQGNSAPDKSGLPSDRFSAERTGGSVSTLTIQRTQQEDSAVYLCASSLAGVTGANTEAFFGQGTRLTVV.

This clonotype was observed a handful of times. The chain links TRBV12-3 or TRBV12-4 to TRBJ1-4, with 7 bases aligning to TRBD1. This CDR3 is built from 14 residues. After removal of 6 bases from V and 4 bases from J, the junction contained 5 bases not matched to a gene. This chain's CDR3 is CASSSGTVNEKLFF. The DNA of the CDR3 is TGTGCCAGCAGCTCCGGGACAGTTAATGAAAAACTGTTTTTT.

DNA of the CDR3: TGTGCCAGCTCATGGGGACAGAGAAAGAATCAGCCCCAGCATTTT. Protein: CASSWGQRKNQPQHF. The chain links TRBV18 to TRBJ1-5; TRBD1 matches at 7 bases. In germline, CDR1 is KGHSH, CDR2 LQKENI. V gave up 5 bases and J gave up 4 bases; unmatched junction bases: 8. This CDR3 contains 15 residues.